A single sample gave rise to the 5 T cell receptor beta chains below, sequenced in a study of blood T cell repertoires in COVID-19. Assay used: immunoSEQ multiplex PCR; TCRdb lists only in-frame clones, some missing. Here the sample spans around 230,000 clones, about 90% being singletons. The sequenced sample consisted of PBMCs or T cells enriched from blood (not recorded which). These receptors were collected from a woman aged 40 to 50 with acute COVID-19.

This clone was seen more than once but under ten times. The V call is TRBV7-9, the J call TRBJ2-7; 8 bases agree with TRBD2. J lost 4 bases, V lost 2 bases, and 19 bases had no gene match. Germline assignment: CDR1 SEHNR and CDR2 FQNEAQ (reference sequence). This CDR3 has 19 residues. This chain's CDR3 is CASSLRVRGGGAGDYEQYF. For the CDR3, the DNA is TGTGCCAGCAGCTTACGGGTTAGAGGGGGTGGAGCGGGAGATTACGAGCAGTACTTC.

This clone was recorded a few times. This chain links TRBV10-3 with TRBJ2-1; TRBD2 aligns across 9 bases. After removal of 0 bases from V and 10 bases from J, the junction contained 10 bases not matched to a gene. Germline loops: CDR1 ENHRY, CDR2 SYGVKD. The CDR3 extends over 16 amino acids. CDR3 region: CAISESGQREVEEQFF. DNA of the CDR3: TGTGCCATCAGTGAGTCGGGGCAGCGGGAGGTGGAAGAGCAGTTCTTC.

J is TRBJ1-1 and V is TRBV5-1; D is undetermined. Germline V gives CDR1 SGHRS, CDR2 YFSETQ. The CDR3 contains 13 residues. V lost 0 bases and J lost 7, with 10 bases in between. CDR3 loop: CASSLGGANEAFF. CDR3 in DNA: TGCGCCAGCAGCTTGGGGGGAGCAAATGAAGCTTTCTTT.

V gene TRBV11-3 combines with J gene TRBJ2-7, with 10 bases matching TRBD1. The V segment lost 5 bases and the J segment 5 bases; nucleotides outside the gene matches: 6. The germline CDR1 and CDR2 sequences are SGHNT and YENEEA. This CDR3 has 14 residues. The CDR3 region is CASSRQGAKDEQYF. CDR3 nucleotides: TGTGCCAGCAGCAGACAGGGGGCGAAAGACGAGCAGTACTTC.

The chain recombines TRBV30 with TRBJ2-1; 7 bases align to TRBD2. Germline-derived CDR1 and CDR2 are GTSNPN and SVGIG (reference sequence). V was clipped by 2 bases and J by 5 bases; unmatched bases: 6. The CDR3 has 14 amino acids. In DNA form, the CDR3 reads TGTGCCTGGAGTTCCAGCGGGACCGACAATGAGCAGTTCTTC. It codes for CAWSSSGTDNEQFF.